The 22 T cell receptor beta chains presented below share a single source sample, sequenced in a study of tumor and adjacent non-tumor tissue in lung cancer. RNA was extracted from bulk tissue without any cell sorting. More than 3 cm separated this lung sample from the edge of the tumor. Three rounds of nested PCR, following a modified ARM-PCR protocol, produced the TCRbeta library. TCRdb ran MiXCR on the multiplex PCR reads and lists one entry per CDR3 protein. Here the sample spans approximately 82,000 distinct CDR3 sequences, approximately 82% being singletons. Source material: distant non-tumor lung tissue. The receptors come from a man aged 70 or older with non-small cell lung cancer.

Regarding this clonotype: Just one base apart from a much larger clone, this may be a read error. The CDR3 does not close with the conserved phenylalanine or tryptophan, likely indicating a read error. The rearrangement links TRBV29-1 to TRBJ2-1, with D unresolved. The CDR3 is made up of 17 amino acids. The V end was cut by 6 bases, the J end by 0 bases, with 21 bases between. Germline V CDR1 and CDR2: SQVTM, ANQGSEA. The chain's CDR3 is CSVQNLQRHSSYNEQFS. CDR3 sequence (DNA): TGCAGCGTGCAAAACTTACAGCGACATAGCTCCTACAATGAGCAGTTCTCC.

As for this clonotype: Being one base from a much bigger clone, this may be a read error. This chain links TRBV7-8 with TRBJ2-5; D is perhaps TRBD1 (6 bases). Germline CDR1 is SGHVS and CDR2 is FQNEAQ. This CDR3 region has 16 residues. The CDR3 region is CASSTGQLGYQETHYF. The CDR3 DNA reads as TGTGCCAGCAGCACAGGACAGCTAGGGTACCAAGAGACCCACTACTTC. Complete variable domain (other parts from reference TRBV7-8 and TRBJ2-5): GAGVSQSPRYKVAKRGQDVALRCDPISGHVSLFWYQQALGQGPEFLTYFQNEAQLDKSGLPSDRFFAERPEGSVSTLKIQRTQQEDSAVYLCASSTGQLGYQETHYFGPGTRLLVL.

About this clonotype itself: An end of the junction does not agree with germline; a read error may underlie this. The chain carries TRBV5-6 and TRBJ2-1, with 7 nucleotides matching TRBD2. From germline, CDR1 is SGHDT and CDR2 YYEEEE. The CDR3 sequence is 12 residues long. CDR3 region: CTSRTRAGEQFF. CDR3 coding DNA: TGTACCAGCAGGACTAGGGCAGGTGAGCAGTTCTTC.

CDR3 amino acids: CAISLGTGGNKPQHF. For the CDR3, the DNA is TGTGCCATCAGCTTAGGGACAGGGGGCAACAAGCCCCAGCATTTT. The V and J genes are TRBV12-3 or TRBV12-4 and TRBJ1-5, with TRBD1 matching 12 bases. There are 15 residues in the CDR3. The junction had 12 bases not matched to a gene; V was cut back by 10 bases and J by 8 bases.

In its sample, this clonotype was seen a few times. J is TRBJ2-7 and V is TRBV5-1; D not certain. V was clipped by 0 bases and J by 3 bases, with 10 bases between them. Per germline, CDR1 SGHRS and CDR2 YFSETQ. There are 14 residues in the CDR3. The DNA for the CDR3 is TGCGCCAGCAGCTTGGAGACATTCCACTACGAGCAGTACTTC. It translates to CASSLETFHYEQYF.

Turning to this clonotype: Germline and junction disagree at one end, which may indicate a read error. This rearrangement joins TRBV9 to TRBJ1-2; D not certain. CDR1 SGDLS and CDR2 YYNGEE come from the germline V gene. The CDR3 contains 14 residues. This CDR3 is CVSSVNRSNYGYTF. CDR3 DNA: TGTGTCAGCAGCGTAAATCGTAGTAACTATGGCTACACCTTC.

This clonotype was counted once. The junction departs from the called germline gene at one end, perhaps through a read error. This chain links TRBV20-1 with TRBJ2-7, with D possibly TRBD2 on 5 matching bases. The CDR3 extends over 13 amino acids. Germline-derived CDR1 and CDR2 are DFQATT and SNEGSKA (reference sequence). The CDR3 spells CSTRGGPKYEQYF. The CDR3 region has the DNA TGCAGTACTAGAGGTGGACCGAAATACGAGCAGTACTTC.

In this sample, this clonotype turned up many times. The J gene is TRBJ2-2, the V gene TRBV6-1; TRBD2 matches at 7 bases. The CDR3 is 16 amino acids. With 7 bases clipped from V and 0 bases from J, the junction kept 8 bases outside the gene matches. Germline loops: CDR1 MNHNS, CDR2 SASEGT. In nucleotides, the CDR3 is TGTGCCAGCAACCGTAAGCTAGCGGCGAACACCGGGGAGCTGTTTTTT. This codes for CASNRKLAANTGELFF.

Concerning this clonotype itself: This could be a read error, since a much larger clone is one nucleotide away. The gene calls are TRBV25-1 and TRBJ2-1; 10 bases fit TRBD2. V gave up 3 bases and J gave up 7 bases; unmatched junction bases: 3. Germline V gene data show CDR1 as MGHDK and CDR2 as SYGVNS. This CDR3 has 14 residues. The CDR3 loop is CASSEASGSNEQFF. CDR3 bases: TGTGCCAGCAGTGAGGCTAGCGGGAGTAATGAGCAGTTCTTC.

This CDR3 is CASSIIAGGSIGELFF. CDR3 coding DNA: TGTGCCAGCAGTATCATAGCGGGAGGCTCCATCGGGGAGCTGTTTTTT. The chain is built from TRBV12-3 or TRBV12-4 and TRBJ2-2, with 10 nucleotides matching TRBD2. The length of the CDR3 is 16 residues. Losses at the gene ends were 5 bases for V and 7 bases for J; bases not matched to a gene: 10.

Worth noting for this clonotype: At one end, the junction sequence differs from germline, possibly due to a read error. This chain links TRBV11-2 with TRBJ2-5; D may correspond to TRBD1 or TRBD2 (5 bases each). The germline V gene has CDR1 SGHAT and CDR2 FQNNGV. The CDR3 runs to 14 residues. DNA for the CDR3: TGTGCCAGCAGCTTAGAAGGCAGGGACGAGACACAGTACTTC. Residues: CASSLEGRDETQYF.

As regards this clonotype: One end of the junction fails to match germline, which may point to a read error. This chain links TRBV29-1 with TRBJ1-1; 7 nucleotides agree with TRBD1. Germline-derived CDR1 and CDR2 are SQVTM and ANQGSEA. The CDR3 length is 13 residues. The CDR3 loop reads CSVETGSFTEPFF. The CDR3 coding sequence is TGCAGCGTAGAGACAGGGAGTTTCACTGAACCTTTCTTT.

A word on this clonotype: As the CDR3 is not closed by the conserved phenylalanine or tryptophan, this likely results from a read error. The chain is built from TRBV10-3 and TRBJ2-3, with a weak D call TRBD2 (5 bases). The CDR3 is made up of 13 amino acids. Deletions cut 6 bases from V and 2 bases from J, with 9 bases between. Germline assignment: CDR1 ENHRY and CDR2 SYGVKD. The CDR3 reads CAIRVGDTDTQYL. The CDR3 bases are TGTGCCATCAGAGTGGGAGACACAGATACGCAGTATTTG.

On this clonotype itself: No conserved phenylalanine or tryptophan is present at the end of the CDR3, so a read error is the likely explanation. The CDR3 DNA is TGTGAAAGCAGTGCGACAGGGAGGGAGACCCAGTACTTA. Amino acids: CESSATGRETQYL. The chain is built from TRBV6-1 and TRBJ2-5; D possibly corresponds to TRBD1 (7 bases). Germline V CDR1 and CDR2: MNHNS, SASEGT. This CDR3 spans 13 amino acids.

Details on this clonotype: One junction end disagrees with the germline gene, perhaps due to a read error. The chain has TRBV6-6 and TRBJ2-3; D is undetermined. Germline CDR1 is MNHNY and CDR2 is SVGAGI (reference sequence). This CDR3 has 13 residues. The CDR3 loop is CVSSYSLADTQYF. CDR3 nucleotides: TGTGTCAGCAGTTACTCGCTTGCAGATACACAGTATTTT.

This clonotype was counted at least ten times. The chain recombines TRBV4-1 with TRBJ1-2; 7 bases map to TRBD1. Germline CDR1 is MGHRA and CDR2 is YSYEKL. Trimming took 3 bases from V and 5 from J; bases not matched to a gene: 12. The CDR3 contains 16 residues. The CDR3 nucleotides read TGCGCCAGCAGCCAGGAATGGGACAGATGGGATTATGGCTACACCTTC. The encoded protein is CASSQEWDRWDYGYTF.

In regard to this clonotype: Relative to the germline gene, one junction end is altered; a read error may explain this. This chain links TRBV29-1 with TRBJ1-2, with D unclear. The CDR3 has 13 residues. Germline V gene data show CDR1 as SQVTM and CDR2 as ANQGSEA. The CDR3, as DNA: TGCGGCGTTCTCCAGACGGGAGTCTATGGATACACCTTC. It codes for CGVLQTGVYGYTF.

The J gene is TRBJ1-2, the V gene TRBV29-1; D is perhaps TRBD1 (5 bases). CDR3 length equals 13 residues. Per the germline V gene, CDR1 is SQVTM and CDR2 is ANQGSEA. Trimming shortened V by 5 bases and J by 10 bases, and 20 bases separated the two germline ends. The CDR3 is CSVLYPGDYFYTF. The CDR3, as DNA: TGCAGCGTTCTATACCCCGGGGACTATTTCTACACCTTC.

At least ten counts were recorded for this clonotype. V and J are TRBV12-3 or TRBV12-4 and TRBJ2-1; D might be TRBD1 (6 bases). The CDR3 has 16 residues. The germline V and J ends were trimmed by 3 bases and 2 bases, with 14 bases remaining between them. CDR3: CASSFRSQGTYNEQFF. The CDR3 coding sequence is TGTGCCAGCAGTTTCCGTAGCCAGGGGACCTACAATGAGCAGTTCTTC.

This clonotype occurred a few times. A read error is possible here, since a much larger clone lies one base away. This chain joins TRBV7-8 and TRBJ1-1, with 8 bases identical to TRBD1. The CDR3 runs to 14 residues. Germline V CDR1 and CDR2: SGHVS, FQNEAQ. The CDR3 protein is CASTQGARNNEAFF. The CDR3 DNA reads as TGTGCCAGCACCCAGGGGGCTCGTAACAATGAAGCTTTCTTT.

In the case of this clonotype: Germline is not matched at one junction end, which may reflect a read error. The V and J genes are TRBV27 and TRBJ2-3; D not resolved. Germline V gives CDR1 MNHEY, CDR2 SMNVEV (reference sequence). The CDR3 has 18 residues. The CDR3 nucleotides are TGTGCCAGGAGTTTACGCCCCCCCCTAGGGAATATGGTAGATACGCAGTATTTT. Translation: CARSLRPPLGNMVDTQYF.

This clonotype was found once. Its ends do not fully match the called genes, so a read error is possible. This chain connects TRBV6-6 to TRBJ1-1, with a weak D call TRBD1 (5 bases). The CDR3 has 16 amino acids. Germline V gene lookup returns CDR1 MNHNY and CDR2 SVGAGI (reference sequence). The CDR3 DNA reads TGTGCCAGCAGAACAGGCTTCGGTAGATACGGCATTGTAGCTTCTTTT. Amino acids: CASRTGFGRYGIVASF.